The next 16 T cell receptor beta chains were all read from a single sample in a study of control samples from healthy donors and cancer patients. Measured with immunoSEQ multiplex PCR; TCRdb has only the in-frame clones, and not every one. The data contain about 94,000 clones, about nine tenths of them singletons. Sequences were obtained from blood. The origin of the receptors is a woman under 30 in good health.

This chain joins TRBV6-5 and TRBJ2-7; D call uncertain. The V and J ends lost 6 bases and 3 bases respectively, with 9 bases between them. CDR3 size: 12 residues. The V gene's germline CDR1 is MNHEY and CDR2 SVGAGI. The CDR3 region has the DNA TGTGCCAGCAGACACGACGGCTACGAGCAGTACTTC. It is translated as CASRHDGYEQYF.

The gene calls are TRBV7-9 and TRBJ2-1; the D gene is possibly TRBD2 (5 bases). This CDR3 is built from 13 residues. CDR1 and CDR2 (germline): SEHNR, FQNEAQ (reference sequence). The V and J ends lost 2 bases and 9 bases respectively, with 11 bases between them. This CDR3 is CASSLREGSEQFF. DNA of the CDR3: TGTGCCAGCAGCTTACGAGAGGGTAGTGAGCAGTTCTTC. Based on the CDR3 plus reference TRBV7-9 and TRBJ2-1, the full variable domain is DTGVSQNPRHKITKRGQNVTFRCDPISEHNRLYWYRQTLGQGPEFLTYFQNEAQLEKSRLLSDRFSAERPKGSFSTLEIQRTEQGDSAMYLCASSLREGSEQFFGPGTRLTVL.

J is TRBJ2-1 and V is TRBV9, with TRBD2 matching over 7 bases. The CDR3 contains 14 residues. Germline V gene sequence: CDR1 SGDLS, CDR2 YYNGEE. V shed 4 bases and J 10 bases; nucleotides not matched to a gene: 11. Written as DNA, the CDR3 is TGTGCCAGCAGCCCAGCCGGACTAGACTCCGAGCAGTTCTTC. Translation: CASSPAGLDSEQFF.

The chain has TRBV10-3 and TRBJ2-1; 8 bases match TRBD1. The germline V gene encodes CDR1 ENHRY and CDR2 SYGVKD. V was pared by 2 bases and J by 9 bases, with 9 bases of the junction left unmatched. CDR3 size: 15 residues. DNA of the CDR3: TGTGCCATCAGTGAGCCGGGACAGGTATGGGGTGAGCAGTTCTTC. It translates to CAISEPGQVWGEQFF.

CDR3 in amino acids: CASSVVGGQGGSTGELFF. The CDR3 coding sequence is TGTGCCAGCAGCGTAGTGGGTGGACAGGGGGGGAGCACCGGGGAGCTGTTTTTT. The chain joins TRBV9 to TRBJ2-2; 10 bases align to TRBD1. The CDR3 is 18 amino acids. The junction had 9 bases not matched to a gene; V was cut back by 0 bases and J by 4 bases. CDR1 is SGDLS and CDR2 is YYNGEE in the germline V gene.

J is TRBJ2-5 and V is TRBV2; the match to TRBD1 covers 9 bases. CDR1 is SNHLY, CDR2 FYNNEI, per germline. CDR3 length: 15 amino acids. V shed 8 bases, J shed 2 bases, and the junction held 9 bases outside the gene matches. CDR3 protein: CASGGTGTGQETQYF. The CDR3 DNA is TGTGCCAGCGGTGGAACCGGGACAGGGCAAGAGACCCAGTACTTC.

The chain is built from TRBV5-6 and TRBJ1-6, with D unclear. This CDR3 region has 17 residues. In germline, CDR1 is SGHDT, CDR2 YYEEEE. V lost 6 bases and J lost 1, with 17 bases in between. CDR3 sequence: CASTKEASGSYNSPLHF. The CDR3 region has the DNA TGTGCCAGCACCAAAGAGGCAAGTGGGTCCTATAATTCACCCCTCCACTTT.

The CDR3 here is CASSVFGRESSYNSPLHF. The DNA for the CDR3 is TGTGCCAGCAGTGTATTTGGGAGGGAGAGCTCCTATAATTCACCCCTCCACTTT. The V and J genes are TRBV2 and TRBJ1-6; no definite D call. Per the germline V gene, CDR1 is SNHLY and CDR2 is FYNNEI. The CDR3 has 18 amino acids. Trimming removed 4 bases from V and 0 bases from J, with 16 bases in between.

J is TRBJ1-1 and V is TRBV5-1, with 8 bases identical to TRBD1. The CDR3 loop spans 14 amino acids. CDR1 is SGHRS and CDR2 is YFSETQ in the germline V gene. Losses at the gene ends were 5 bases for V and 4 bases for J; bases not matched to a gene: 7. In DNA, the CDR3 is TGCGCCAGCAGTCCGGACAGGGCCGGCACTGAAGCTTTCTTT. Translation gives CASSPDRAGTEAFF.

This clone was counted once. The CDR3 loop is CASSTPAGGPETQYF. The CDR3 coding sequence is TGTGCCAGCAGCACCCCTGCGGGGGGGCCGGAGACCCAGTACTTC. J is TRBJ2-5 and V is TRBV13, with TRBD2 matching over 9 bases. The CDR3 spans 15 residues. The germline CDR1 and CDR2 sequences are PRHDT and FYEKMQ (reference sequence). With V trimmed by 5 bases and J by 5 bases, 9 bases remained unmatched. The variable domain in full, completed from reference TRBV13 and TRBJ2-5, reads AAGVIQSPRHLIKEKRETATLKCYPIPRHDTVYWYQQGPGQDPQFLISFYEKMQSDKGSIPDRFSAQQFSDYHSELNMSSLELGDSALYFCASSTPAGGPETQYFGPGTRLLVL.

V gene TRBV12-3 or TRBV12-4 combines with J gene TRBJ1-1; the D is unclear. With 1 base removed from V and 5 bases from J, the gap between germline ends came to 5 bases. This CDR3 is built from 12 residues. The DNA of the CDR3 is TGTGCCAGCAGTTTAGGGCGTACTGAAGCTTTCTTT. It yields the protein CASSLGRTEAFF.

The chain is built from TRBV7-6 and TRBJ1-3; 8 nucleotides match TRBD1. V was clipped by 1 base and J by 4 bases; unmatched bases: 9. CDR1 SGHVS and CDR2 FNYEAQ come from the germline V gene. This CDR3 comprises 17 residues. The CDR3 DNA reads TGTGCCAGCAGCTTAGAGGGGGGGACAGGCGCCGGAAACACCATATATTTT. This codes for CASSLEGGTGAGNTIYF.

This chain joins TRBV4-1 and TRBJ2-7; 9 nucleotides align to TRBD2. The germline gives CDR1 MGHRA, CDR2 YSYEKL. Trimming removed 1 base from V and 6 bases from J; junction bases left unmatched: 16. This CDR3 contains 18 residues. The CDR3, as DNA: TGCGCCAGCAGCCAAGCGACGGGACTAGCCTCCCAAACTTTCGAGCAGTACTTC. Protein: CASSQATGLASQTFEQYF.

The chain is built from TRBV10-3 and TRBJ1-1; D perhaps matches TRBD1 (6 bases). V lost 6 bases to trimming and J lost 1 base, with 9 bases between them. The CDR3 contains 13 residues. Germline CDR1 and CDR2: ENHRY and SYGVKD. CDR3 in amino acids: CAISGDKNTEAFF. DNA for the CDR3: TGTGCCATCAGCGGGGACAAGAACACTGAAGCTTTCTTT.

The chain uses TRBV5-5 and TRBJ2-2; 8 bases map to TRBD2. V trimming: 1 base; J trimming: 7 bases; junction bases outside the gene matches: 9. Germline V lookup: CDR1 SGHKS, CDR2 YYEKEE (reference sequence). This CDR3 has 16 residues. The CDR3 spells CASSLTYSGGGGELFF. The CDR3 DNA reads as TGTGCCAGCAGCTTGACATACAGCGGGGGCGGCGGGGAGCTGTTTTTT.

The chain uses TRBV7-2 and TRBJ1-5; no definite D call. V dropped 1 base and J dropped 6 bases, with 7 bases sitting between them. This CDR3 has 13 residues. Germline CDR1 is SGHTA and CDR2 is FQGNSA. This CDR3 reads CASSLEKGQPQHF. The CDR3 nucleotides are TGTGCCAGCAGCTTAGAAAAGGGTCAGCCCCAGCATTTT.